This TCR beta chain was observed in a study of neoadjuvant nivolumab and ipilimumab in lung cancer. Germline CDR1 and CDR2: SGHRS and YFSETQ. The CDR3 length is 16 residues. V was clipped by 4 bases and J by 0 bases; unmatched bases: 4. TCRdb's copy holds only in-frame clones and misses some; the assay was immunoSEQ multiplex PCR. The top ten hold more than 6% of the sample, which has about 1,200 clones, less than 85% seen once. Comments on this clone: Its specificity is unknown.

Regarding the study as a whole: Higher pretherapy blood TCR richness went with higher resected-tumor richness. A small number of samples were TCR sequenced. Only two of four nivolumab-treated tumors gained richness and clonality by surgery. Resected tumors had greater TCR richness and clonality than uninvolved lung.

The receptor comes from an adult with non-small cell lung cancer. The rearrangement links TRBV5-1 to TRBJ1-6, with 7 bases matching TRBD1. This sample comprised adjacent normal lung tissue, obtained after neoadjuvant nivolumab, alone or with ipilimumab, at or shortly before surgery. The chain's CDR3 is CASSTDRSSYNSPLHF. The CDR3 DNA reads as TGCGCCAGCAGCACGGACAGGAGCTCCTATAATTCACCCCTCCACTTT.